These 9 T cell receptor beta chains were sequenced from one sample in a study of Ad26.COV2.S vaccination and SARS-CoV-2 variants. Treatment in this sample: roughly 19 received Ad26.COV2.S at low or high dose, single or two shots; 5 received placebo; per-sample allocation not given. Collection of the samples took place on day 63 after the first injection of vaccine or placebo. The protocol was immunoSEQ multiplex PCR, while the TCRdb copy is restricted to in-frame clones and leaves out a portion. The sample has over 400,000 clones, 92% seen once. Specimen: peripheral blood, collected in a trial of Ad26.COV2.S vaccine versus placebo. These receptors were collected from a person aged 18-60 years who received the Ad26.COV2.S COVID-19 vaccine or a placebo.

CDR3 sequence: CASSPRTDEAFF. CDR3 coding DNA: TGTGCCAGCAGTCCCAGGACGGATGAAGCTTTCTTT. V gene TRBV25-1 combines with J gene TRBJ1-1; D is undetermined. CDR3 length: 12 residues. Trimming stripped 5 bases from V and 7 bases from J, with 11 bases between. Germline lookup yields CDR1 MGHDK and CDR2 SYGVNS.

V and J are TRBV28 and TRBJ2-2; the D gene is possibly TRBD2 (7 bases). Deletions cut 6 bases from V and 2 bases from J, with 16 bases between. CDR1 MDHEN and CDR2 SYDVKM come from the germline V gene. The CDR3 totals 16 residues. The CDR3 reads CASSDAGAGNTGELFF. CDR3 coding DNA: TGTGCCAGCAGCGACGCGGGGGCCGGTAACACCGGGGAGCTGTTTTTT.

CDR3 region: CASSSRGAGTDTQYF. The CDR3 bases are TGTGCCAGCAGCTCCCGGGGGGCCGGCACAGATACGCAGTATTTT. The chain couples TRBV7-8 to TRBJ2-3, with TRBD2 as a possible D gene (7 bases). The length of the CDR3 is 15 residues. Trimming pared 4 bases from V and 1 base from J, leaving 12 bases between. Germline CDR1 is SGHVS and CDR2 is FQNEAQ.

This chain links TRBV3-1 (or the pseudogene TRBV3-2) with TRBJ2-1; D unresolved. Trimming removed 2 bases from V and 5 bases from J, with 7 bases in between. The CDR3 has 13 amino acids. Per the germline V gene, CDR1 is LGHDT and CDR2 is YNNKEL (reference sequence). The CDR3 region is CASSQMVDNEQFF. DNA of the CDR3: TGTGCCAGCAGCCAAATGGTCGACAATGAGCAGTTCTTC.

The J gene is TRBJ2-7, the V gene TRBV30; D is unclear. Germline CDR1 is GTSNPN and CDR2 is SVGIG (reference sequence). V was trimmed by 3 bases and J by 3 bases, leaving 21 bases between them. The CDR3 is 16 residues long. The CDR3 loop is CAWSPPLGSLNYEQYF. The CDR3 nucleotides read TGTGCCTGGAGCCCCCCCCTCGGCAGTTTGAACTACGAGCAGTACTTC.

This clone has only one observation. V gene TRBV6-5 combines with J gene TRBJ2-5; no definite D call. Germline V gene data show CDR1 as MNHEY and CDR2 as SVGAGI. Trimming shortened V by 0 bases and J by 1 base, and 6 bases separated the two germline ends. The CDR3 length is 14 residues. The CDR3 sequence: CASSYSVSQETQYF. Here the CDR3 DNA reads TGTGCCAGCAGTTACTCGGTTAGCCAAGAGACCCAGTACTTC.

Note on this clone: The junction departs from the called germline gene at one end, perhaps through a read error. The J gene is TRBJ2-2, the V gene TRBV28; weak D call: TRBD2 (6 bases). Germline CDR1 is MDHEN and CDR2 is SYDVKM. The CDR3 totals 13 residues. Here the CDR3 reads CASILGGTGELFF. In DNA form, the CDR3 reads TGTGCCAGCATTTTAGGAGGGACCGGGGAGCTGTTTTTT.

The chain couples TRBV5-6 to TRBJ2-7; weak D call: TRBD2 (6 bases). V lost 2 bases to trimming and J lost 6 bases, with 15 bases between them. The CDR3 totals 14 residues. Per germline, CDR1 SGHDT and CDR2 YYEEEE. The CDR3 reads CASSFGAGLLEQYF. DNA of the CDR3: TGTGCCAGCAGCTTCGGGGCGGGGTTACTCGAGCAGTACTTC.

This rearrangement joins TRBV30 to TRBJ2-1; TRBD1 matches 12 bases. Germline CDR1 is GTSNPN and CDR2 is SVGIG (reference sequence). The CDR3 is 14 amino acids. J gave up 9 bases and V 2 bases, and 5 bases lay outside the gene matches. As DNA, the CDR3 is TGTGCCTGGAGTCTGGGACAGGGGGCTGGTGAGCAGTTCTTC. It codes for CAWSLGQGAGEQFF.